The 20 T cell receptor beta chains given below trace back to one sample, sequenced in a study of cytomegalovirus exposure and HLA in healthy donors. The study ran its PCR with 60 Vbeta and 13 Jbeta primers. The method was immunoSEQ multiplex PCR; TCRdb's version includes in-frame clones alone and lacks a portion of them. The data contain about 150,000 clones, roughly 77% of them singletons. The source material was PBMCs. All receptors derive from a human donor in good health.

The gene calls are TRBV9 and TRBJ1-6; D is ambiguous. With 5 bases removed from V and 8 bases from J, the gap between germline ends came to 5 bases. The CDR3 runs to 11 residues. Germline assignment: CDR1 SGDLS and CDR2 YYNGEE. The DNA of the CDR3 is TGTGCCAGCAGTAGTGATTCACCCCTCCACTTT. It translates to CASSSDSPLHF.

The CDR3 region has the DNA TGCGCCAGCAGCTCCTCCTACTCCTACGAGCAGTACTTC. It encodes CASSSSYSYEQYF. This chain uses TRBV5-1 with TRBJ2-7; D remains ambiguous. Germline V gene data show CDR1 as SGHRS and CDR2 as YFSETQ. The length of the CDR3 is 13 residues. Trimming took 3 bases from V and 0 from J, leaving 7 bases between them.

The V and J genes are TRBV5-5 and TRBJ2-7; D not resolved. The CDR3 totals 14 residues. The V end was cut by 6 bases, the J end by 0 bases, with 13 bases between. The germline CDR1 and CDR2 sequences are SGHKS and YYEKEE (reference sequence). CDR3 nucleotides: TGTGCCAGCATGGTGGCAGTCTTCTCCTACGAGCAGTACTTC. It codes for CASMVAVFSYEQYF.

V gene TRBV4-1 combines with J gene TRBJ2-7; D call uncertain. Germline CDR1 reads MGHRA; CDR2 reads YSYEKL. CDR3 length: 16 amino acids. V lost 4 bases and J lost 2, with 18 bases in between. The CDR3 DNA reads as TGCGCCAGCAGCCCCCGATTTAGTCCACTCCCCTACGAGCAGTACTTC. Translating it yields CASSPRFSPLPYEQYF.

This CDR3 reads CASSLEPGRNQPQHF. CDR3 DNA sequence: TGTGCCAGCAGCTTGGAGCCGGGTAGGAATCAGCCCCAGCATTTT. This chain uses TRBV5-8 with TRBJ1-5, with D uncertain. Germline V gene lookup returns CDR1 SGHTS and CDR2 YDEGEE. Trimming cost V 0 bases and J 4 bases, with 11 bases left between them. The CDR3 has 15 amino acids.

The chain joins TRBV19 to TRBJ2-1, with D tentatively TRBD2 (6 bases). Trimming left V 5 bases short and J 5 bases short, with 10 bases between. CDR1 and CDR2 from the germline V gene are LNHDA and SQIVND (reference sequence). The CDR3 extends over 13 amino acids. In nucleotides, the CDR3 is TGTGCCAGTAGTTCCGGACTAAACAATGAGCAGTTCTTC. It yields the protein CASSSGLNNEQFF.

The rearrangement uses TRBV5-1 and TRBJ1-3; TRBD1 is a possible D gene (6 bases). This CDR3 is built from 16 residues. With 1 base removed from V and 0 bases from J, the gap between germline ends came to 11 bases. Germline CDR1 SGHRS, CDR2 YFSETQ. The chain's CDR3 is CASSLRQAGSGNTIYF. The CDR3 nucleotides are TGCGCCAGCAGCTTGCGACAGGCTGGCTCTGGAAACACCATATATTTT.

This chain joins TRBV5-6 and TRBJ1-1; no clear D. Per germline, CDR1 SGHDT and CDR2 YYEEEE. V was clipped by 0 bases and J by 7 bases, with 10 bases between them. The CDR3 contains 13 residues. The CDR3 DNA follows: TGTGCCAGCAGCTTGGGCCCCGGCGGTGAAGCTTTCTTT. This codes for CASSLGPGGEAFF. Full variable domain (outside the CDR3, taken from reference TRBV5-6 and TRBJ1-1): DAGVTQSPTHLIKTRGQQVTLRCSPKSGHDTVSWYQQALGQGPQFIFQYYEEEERQRGNFPDRFSGHQFPNYSSELNVNALLLGDSALYLCASSLGPGGEAFFGQGTRLTVV.

This clone showed up just once. This sequence joins TRBV6-1 and TRBJ1-2; TRBD1 might be the D (5 bases). The CDR3 runs 15 residues. V lost 4 bases and J lost 7, with 19 bases in between. From germline, CDR1 is MNHNS and CDR2 SASEGT. The CDR3 is CASSGATVPRGGYTF. CDR3 sequence (DNA): TGTGCCAGCAGTGGGGCGACGGTCCCAAGGGGTGGCTACACCTTC.

The chain carries TRBV5-1 and TRBJ2-7, with TRBD1 matching 9 bases. Germline V gene sequence: CDR1 SGHRS, CDR2 YFSETQ. The CDR3 spans 16 residues. The ends lost 4 bases at V and 3 bases at J; junction bases unmatched: 11. The CDR3 here is CASSLSPGQGDYEQYF. CDR3 DNA: TGCGCCAGCAGCCTGAGTCCGGGACAGGGTGACTACGAGCAGTACTTC. The full variable domain, completed using reference TRBV5-1 and TRBJ2-7, is KAGVTQTPRYLIKTRGQQVTLSCSPISGHRSVSWYQQTPGQGLQFLFEYFSETQRNKGNFPGRFSGRQFSNSRSEMNVSTLELGDSALYLCASSLSPGQGDYEQYFGPGTRLTVT.

The V and J genes are TRBV30 and TRBJ1-1, with D maybe TRBD1 (6 bases). This CDR3 spans 14 amino acids. The germline gives CDR1 GTSNPN, CDR2 SVGIG (reference sequence). The V end lost 8 bases, the J end lost 2 bases, and 18 bases lay between the germline ends. The CDR3, as DNA: TGTGCCGCCCGGACCAGGGGCTTTAACACTGAAGCTTTCTTT. This translates into CAARTRGFNTEAFF.

V gene TRBV13 combines with J gene TRBJ2-3, with 12 bases matching TRBD2. The CDR3 contains 16 residues. Germline lookup yields CDR1 PRHDT and CDR2 FYEKMQ (reference sequence). V shed 4 bases and J 4 bases; nucleotides not matched to a gene: 6. CDR3 region: CASSSNLAGGPDTQYF. The CDR3 DNA reads as TGTGCCAGCAGCTCGAACCTAGCGGGGGGGCCAGATACGCAGTATTTT.

CDR3 sequence: CASSLGTSTESEQFF. The CDR3, as DNA: TGCGCCAGCAGCTTAGGGACTAGCACTGAAAGTGAGCAGTTCTTC. This chain joins TRBV5-1 and TRBJ2-1; 9 bases align to TRBD2. Germline lookup yields CDR1 SGHRS and CDR2 YFSETQ. The CDR3 loop spans 15 amino acids. Germline trimming cut 2 bases from V and 9 bases from J; bases unmatched to any gene: 9.

This chain links TRBV7-2 with TRBJ2-2; D may be TRBD2 (7 bases). V was shortened by 4 bases and J by 7 bases, with 25 bases between the two germline ends. CDR3 length equals 18 residues. Germline V gene sequence: CDR1 SGHTA, CDR2 FQGNSA. CDR3: CASSSPSGPVVRGGELFF. The CDR3 nucleotides read TGTGCCAGCAGCTCCCCTAGCGGACCGGTTGTCAGGGGCGGGGAGCTGTTTTTT. The variable domain in full, with the rest retrieved from reference TRBV7-2 and TRBJ2-2, is GAGVSQSPSNKVTEKGKDVELRCDPISGHTALYWYRQSLGQGLEFLIYFQGNSAPDKSGLPSDRFSAERTGGSVSTLTIQRTQQEDSAVYLCASSSPSGPVVRGGELFFGEGSRLTVL.

This clone was observed once. V gene TRBV7-6 combines with J gene TRBJ1-1, with D possibly TRBD1 on 5 matching bases. This CDR3 spans 12 amino acids. V lost 5 bases and J 5 bases, leaving 9 bases between the germline ends. Germline loops: CDR1 SGHVS, CDR2 FNYEAQ. CDR3 nucleotide sequence: TGTGCCAGCAGCCGGGGGGGTACTGAAGCTTTCTTT. As protein: CASSRGGTEAFF.

The V and J genes are TRBV20-1 and TRBJ2-5, with unresolved D. Germline V gene data show CDR1 as DFQATT and CDR2 as SNEGSKA (reference sequence). V gave up 1 base and J gave up 9 bases, with 9 bases separating them. The CDR3 loop spans 11 amino acids. CDR3 in DNA: TGCAGTGCTAGAGCCAAAGCCCCCCAGTACTTC. This sequence encodes CSARAKAPQYF.

The chain combines TRBV10-1 with TRBJ2-1; 7 bases map to TRBD2. V dropped 3 bases and J dropped 8; count of bases not matched to a gene: 10. This CDR3 has 15 amino acids. Germline loops: CDR1 WNHNN, CDR2 SYGVQD (reference sequence). Here the CDR3 reads CASSEAGTLSDEQFF. For the CDR3, the DNA is TGCGCCAGCAGTGAAGCGGGGACTTTGTCCGATGAGCAGTTCTTC.

The rearrangement joins TRBV7-2 to TRBJ1-4; 7 bases match TRBD1. The CDR3 is made up of 15 amino acids. J was trimmed by 7 bases and V by 6 bases; bases with no gene match: 11. Germline V lookup: CDR1 SGHTA, CDR2 FQGNSA. This CDR3 is CASSDTGDRSEKLFF. The DNA of the CDR3 is TGTGCCAGCAGTGACACAGGGGATAGAAGTGAAAAACTGTTTTTT. Together with reference TRBV7-2 and TRBJ1-4, the CDR3 gives the full variable domain: GAGVSQSPSNKVTEKGKDVELRCDPISGHTALYWYRQSLGQGLEFLIYFQGNSAPDKSGLPSDRFSAERTGGSVSTLTIQRTQQEDSAVYLCASSDTGDRSEKLFFGSGTQLSVL.

This chain connects TRBV5-1 to TRBJ2-7; TRBD1 might be the D (6 bases). Per germline, CDR1 SGHRS and CDR2 YFSETQ. V was cut by 0 bases and J by 4 bases, with 17 bases left in between. The CDR3 length is 16 residues. This CDR3 is CASSLAPGHERYEQYF. The CDR3, as DNA: TGCGCCAGCAGCTTGGCCCCGGGACACGAGAGGTACGAGCAGTACTTC.

The V and J genes are TRBV19 and TRBJ1-1, with TRBD1 matching 7 bases. The CDR3 totals 15 residues. V lost 5 bases and J lost 2; bases outside the gene matches: 8. Germline V CDR1 and CDR2: LNHDA, SQIVND (reference sequence). In DNA, the CDR3 is TGTGCCAGTAGTCCCCCGAGGGGGCCCAACACTGAAGCTTTCTTT. This translates into CASSPPRGPNTEAFF.